This T cell receptor beta chain was identified in a study of T cell repertoires in cytomegalovirus infection. This clonotype was found once. In TCRdb, the reads were re-called with MiXCR into one record per CDR3 protein. Of hundreds of thousands of distinct CDR3 sequences in the sample, 6.5% are singletons; the top ten hold 6.5%. The CDR3 sequence is 13 residues long. CDR1 is DFQATT and CDR2 is SNEGSKA in the germline V gene (reference sequence). Sequencing was performed on PBMCs. The receptor was isolated from a human donor in good health (CMV status not recorded). Some clones in this sample may be carry-over from other donors' samples. The V and J genes are TRBV20-1 and TRBJ1-5; possibly TRBD1 for D (5 bases). CDR3 nucleotide sequence: TGCAGCTCAGGGCCCGATAGCAATCAGCCCCAGCATTTT. Encoded protein: CSSGPDSNQPQHF.